This TCR beta chain was sequenced during a study of blood T cell repertoires in COVID-19. Whole-study context: COVID-19 samples collected from the United States, Italy and Spain covered acute and convalescent phases. PBMCs, B-cell-depleted T cells, or T cells were the source of the cDNA or gDNA that made up the material.

Per the original methods: Using reference gene primer amplification, nucleated cell counts were estimated. Profiling relied on immunoSEQ multiplex PCR, and the TCRdb table lists in-frame clones only, not all of them. For V, J and clone size, that table is used; D and trimming come from the DNA. This table has approximately 69,000 clones, around 78% appearing once. The CDR3 length is 15 residues. Germline CDR1 is MNHEY and CDR2 is SMNVEV (reference sequence). The junction had 9 bases not matched to a gene; V was cut back by 3 bases and J by 5 bases. This clonotype was sampled from a woman of 80 years or more with acute or convalescent COVID-19. The sample comprised peripheral blood. The V gene is TRBV27, the J gene TRBJ1-2, with TRBD1 matching 7 bases. DNA for the CDR3: TGTGCCAGCAGTTTTTCCCTCGGGACAGCATATGGCTACACCTTC. Protein product: CASSFSLGTAYGYTF.